The TCR beta chain under discussion was sequenced for a study of blood T cell repertoires in COVID-19. The V gene end was trimmed by 6 bases and the J gene end by 3 bases; junction bases not matched to a gene: 13. Germline V CDR1 and CDR2: MNHNS, SASEGT. This CDR3 spans 18 amino acids. Under the authors' procedure: Nucleated cell counts were estimated from reference gene primer amplification. Generated by immunoSEQ multiplex PCR, the TCRdb table keeps only in-frame clones and is missing some. For V, J and clone size, that table is used; D and trimming come from the DNA. Seen here are approximately 300,000 clones, 85% observed once, and the top ten hold around 1.8%.

V is TRBV6-1 and J is TRBJ2-1; 11 nucleotides agree with TRBD2. Sequences were obtained from PBMCs or T cells enriched from blood (not recorded which). The receptor's source is a woman in her 30s who had been exposed to COVID-19. CDR3 DNA: TGTGCCAGCAGGGAAACCCGAAAGACTAGCGGGATCTACAATGAGCAGTTCTTC. It translates to CASRETRKTSGIYNEQFF.